This T cell receptor (beta chain) was recorded in a study of cytomegalovirus exposure and HLA in healthy donors. PCR amplification relied on 60 Vbeta primers (plus 13 Jbeta primers). Clones were sequenced by immunoSEQ multiplex PCR, and TCRdb holds only the in-frame ones, with some missing. The sample shows approximately 140,000 clones, roughly 72% of them seen only once. Note on this clone: What it binds is not known.

Study outcomes and limitations: A later analysis revealed that TCR association rates differed between HLA loci, peaking at DRB1 and bottoming out at HLA-C. Most subjects' HLA-A and HLA-B alleles were reportedly predicted from TCR beta sequences. Later analysis associated a missense DCLRE1C variant with TCR beta V- and J-gene trimming. An observed cluster of highly shared sequence variants was recorded as a likely sequencing artifact.

The sequenced sample consisted of PBMCs. The origin of this receptor is a man aged 40-55 years in good health and CMV-seronegative.

CDR3 amino acids: CASSLVTGMTKNIQYF. In DNA, the CDR3 is TGTGCCAGCAGCTTAGTGACGGGTATGACCAAAAACATTCAGTACTTC. V usage is TRBV7-2 and J usage is TRBJ2-4; D unresolved. CDR1 SGHTA and CDR2 FQGNSA come from the germline V gene. V lost 1 base and J 2 bases, leaving 12 bases between the germline ends. The CDR3 has 16 amino acids.